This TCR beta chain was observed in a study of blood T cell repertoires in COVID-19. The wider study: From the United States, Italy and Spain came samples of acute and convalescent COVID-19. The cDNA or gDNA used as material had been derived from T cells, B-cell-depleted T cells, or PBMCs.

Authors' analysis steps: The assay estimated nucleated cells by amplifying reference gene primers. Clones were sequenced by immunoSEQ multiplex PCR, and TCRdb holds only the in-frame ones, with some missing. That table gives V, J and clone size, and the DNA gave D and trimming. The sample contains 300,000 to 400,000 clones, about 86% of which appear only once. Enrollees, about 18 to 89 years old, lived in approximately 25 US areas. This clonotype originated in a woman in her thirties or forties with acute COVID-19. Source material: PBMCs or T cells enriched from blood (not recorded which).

CDR3 in DNA: TGTGCCAGTAGTACGGCTCGCGGGCCGGACAATGAGCAGTTCTTC. Protein sequence: CASSTARGPDNEQFF. This sequence joins TRBV19 and TRBJ2-1, with a tentative D call TRBD2 (5 bases). The V gene's germline CDR1 is LNHDA and CDR2 SQIVND (reference sequence). The V gene lost 4 bases and the J gene lost 5 bases, with 15 bases spanning the gap. This CDR3 region has 15 residues.